This T cell receptor (beta chain) was observed in a study of T cells after yellow fever vaccination. In the study overall: For low cell numbers, libraries were made with SMART-Seq v4 Ultra Low Input. Whole-study findings and limits: The study re-detected most primary-vaccination clones after the booster (nearly 97% CD4, 88% CD8). Clonotypes appearing in both CD4 and CD8 compartments existed, and their share was small.

Germline loops: CDR1 DFQATT, CDR2 SNEGSKA (reference sequence). The CDR3 is 13 residues long. Deletions cut 7 bases from V and 0 bases from J, with 12 bases between. Comments on this clonotype: Its antigen is unknown.

TCR cDNA was made by 5'RACE template switching, adding a universal primer site and UMIs. Each CDR3 protein gets one entry after TCRdb re-called the 5' RACE reads with MiXCR. This sample has approximately 550,000 distinct CDR3 sequences, with 15% to 20% found just once. The J gene is TRBJ1-1, the V gene TRBV20-1, with D maybe TRBD1 (5 bases). The sequencing used PBMCs, collected 15 days after the yellow fever booster vaccination. The clonotype comes from a young man who received the YFV17D yellow fever vaccine. CDR3 sequence (DNA): TGCAGTGGCCAGGGAGGGGTGAACACTGAAGCTTTCTTT. Its translation: CSGQGGVNTEAFF.